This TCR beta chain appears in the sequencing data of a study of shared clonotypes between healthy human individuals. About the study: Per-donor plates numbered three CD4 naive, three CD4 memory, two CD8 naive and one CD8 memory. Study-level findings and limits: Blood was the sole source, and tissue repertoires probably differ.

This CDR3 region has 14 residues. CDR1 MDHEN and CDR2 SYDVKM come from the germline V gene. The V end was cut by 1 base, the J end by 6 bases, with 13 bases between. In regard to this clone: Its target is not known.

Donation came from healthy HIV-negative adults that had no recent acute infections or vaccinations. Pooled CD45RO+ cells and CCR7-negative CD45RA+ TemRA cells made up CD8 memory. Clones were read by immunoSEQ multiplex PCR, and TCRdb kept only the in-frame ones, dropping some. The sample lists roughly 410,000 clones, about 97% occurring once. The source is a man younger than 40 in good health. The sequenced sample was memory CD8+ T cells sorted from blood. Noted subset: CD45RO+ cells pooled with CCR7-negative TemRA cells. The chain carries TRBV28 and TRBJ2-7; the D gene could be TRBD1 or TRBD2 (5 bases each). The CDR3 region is CASSLLRGWSEQYF. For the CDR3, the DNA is TGTGCCAGCAGTTTATTACGGGGCTGGAGCGAGCAGTACTTC.